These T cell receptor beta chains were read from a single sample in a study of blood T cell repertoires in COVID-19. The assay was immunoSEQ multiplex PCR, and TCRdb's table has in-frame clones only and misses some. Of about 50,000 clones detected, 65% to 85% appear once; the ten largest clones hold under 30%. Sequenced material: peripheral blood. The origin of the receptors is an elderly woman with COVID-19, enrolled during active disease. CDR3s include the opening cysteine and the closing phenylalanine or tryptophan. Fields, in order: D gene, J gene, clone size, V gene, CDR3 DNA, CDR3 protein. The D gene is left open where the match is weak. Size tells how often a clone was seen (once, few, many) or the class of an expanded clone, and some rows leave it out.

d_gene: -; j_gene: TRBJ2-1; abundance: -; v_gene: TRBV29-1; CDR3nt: TGCAGCGCCCAGACAGGTGACGGCTACAATGAGCAGTTCTTC; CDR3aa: CSAQTGDGYNEQFF
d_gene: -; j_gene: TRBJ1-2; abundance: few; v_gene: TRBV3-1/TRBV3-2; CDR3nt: TGTGCCAGCAGCCAGCCAGGGATGACTTTTGGCTACACCTTC; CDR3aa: CASSQPGMTFGYTF
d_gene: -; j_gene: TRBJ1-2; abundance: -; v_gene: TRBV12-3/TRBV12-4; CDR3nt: TGTGCCAGCAGTTTGTCCAGTTTGGGCTACACCTTC; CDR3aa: CASSLSSLGYTF
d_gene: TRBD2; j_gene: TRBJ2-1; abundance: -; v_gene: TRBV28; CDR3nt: TGTGCCAGCGAACGGACTAGCGGGAACAATGAGCAGTTCTTC; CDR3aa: CASERTSGNNEQFF
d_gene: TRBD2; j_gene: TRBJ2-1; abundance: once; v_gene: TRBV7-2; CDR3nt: TGTGCCAGCAGCTCGACTAGCGCTCCTCCCCACAATGAGCAGTTCTTC; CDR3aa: CASSSTSAPPHNEQFF
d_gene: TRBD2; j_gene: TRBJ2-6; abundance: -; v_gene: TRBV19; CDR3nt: TGTGCCAGTAGTATCGGGGGGGCTGGGGCCAACGTCCTGACTTTC; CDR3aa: CASSIGGAGANVLTF
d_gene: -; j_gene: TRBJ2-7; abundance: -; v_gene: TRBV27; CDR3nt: TGTGCCAGCACCTCGGGTGCCGAGCAGTACTTC; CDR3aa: CASTSGAEQYF
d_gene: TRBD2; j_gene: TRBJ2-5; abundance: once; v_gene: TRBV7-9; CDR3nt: TGTGCCAGCAGCACCCCCGGGACTAGCGGGAGAGTCCAAGAGACCCAGTACTTC; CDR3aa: CASSTPGTSGRVQETQYF
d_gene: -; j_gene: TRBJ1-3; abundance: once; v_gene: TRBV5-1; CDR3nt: TGCGCCAGCAGCTTGGGGGGGCTGACAAACACCATATATTTT; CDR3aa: CASSLGGLTNTIYF
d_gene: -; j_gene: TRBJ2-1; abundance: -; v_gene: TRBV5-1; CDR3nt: TGCGCCAGCGGTGGCGGGTCCTCCTACAATGAGCAGTTCTTC; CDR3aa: CASGGGSSYNEQFF
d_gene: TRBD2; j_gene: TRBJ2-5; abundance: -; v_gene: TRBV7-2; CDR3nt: TGTGCCAGCGCCCCGGGAGGCGGGACGGTAGGGGAGACCCAGTACTTC; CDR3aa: CASAPGGGTVGETQYF
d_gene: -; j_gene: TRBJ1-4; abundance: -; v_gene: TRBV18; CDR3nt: TGTGCCAGCTCACTCGCGTTGGGCTTTAATGAAAAACTGTTTTTT; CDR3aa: CASSLALGFNEKLFF
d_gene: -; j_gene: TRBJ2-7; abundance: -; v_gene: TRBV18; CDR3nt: TGTGCCAGCTCACCGCAGGGGCGGGGGTACGAGCAGTACTTC; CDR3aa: CASSPQGRGYEQYF
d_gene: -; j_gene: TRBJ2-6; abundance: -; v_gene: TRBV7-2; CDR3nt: TGTGCCAGCCAAAGCGGGCAGGGACCCTCCTCTGGGGCCAACGTCCTGACTTTC; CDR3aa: CASQSGQGPSSGANVLTF
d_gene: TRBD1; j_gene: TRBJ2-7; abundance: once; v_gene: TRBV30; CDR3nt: TGTGCCTGGGGGGACAGACCCTACGAGCAGTACTTC; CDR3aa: CAWGDRPYEQYF
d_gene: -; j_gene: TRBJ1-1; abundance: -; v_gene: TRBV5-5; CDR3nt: TGTGCCAGCAGCTTGGCGGGGGGGTCGAACACTGAAGCTTTCTTT; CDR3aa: CASSLAGGSNTEAFF
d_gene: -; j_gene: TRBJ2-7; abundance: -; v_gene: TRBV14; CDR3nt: TGTGCCAGCAGCGACCATGAACCTCAGGATCCCGAGCAGTACTTC; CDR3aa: CASSDHEPQDPEQYF